One and the same sample provided the 20 T cell receptor beta chains below, sequenced in a study of blood T cell repertoires in COVID-19. Measured with immunoSEQ multiplex PCR; TCRdb has only the in-frame clones, and not every one. This table holds just over 90,000 clones, about 80% found once. Source material: peripheral blood. The receptors come from a human donor in a cohort sampled during active COVID-19.

This rearrangement joins TRBV2 to TRBJ1-5, with D possibly TRBD1 on 6 matching bases. Germline CDR1 and CDR2: SNHLY and FYNNEI. Trimming left V 8 bases short and J 7 bases short, with 15 bases between. This CDR3 has 13 amino acids. Here the CDR3 DNA reads TGTGCCAGCCGGACAGCCGCTAAGCAGCCCCAGCATTTT. Translated, it gives CASRTAAKQPQHF.

The chain carries TRBV28 and TRBJ1-5; maybe TRBD1 (5 bases). Germline V gene sequence: CDR1 MDHEN, CDR2 SYDVKM. This CDR3 region has 15 residues. V gave up 2 bases and J gave up 9 bases, with 17 bases separating them. CDR3 loop: CASSLPGTQSGPQHF. The CDR3 DNA follows: TGTGCCAGCAGTTTACCCGGGACTCAATCAGGGCCCCAGCATTTT.

This sequence joins TRBV6-5 and TRBJ2-7; TRBD1 matches at 10 bases. The J segment lost 5 bases and the V segment lost 6 bases, leaving 10 bases of the junction unmatched. The V gene's germline CDR1 is MNHEY and CDR2 SVGAGI. The CDR3 totals 15 residues. The CDR3 DNA reads TGTGCCAGCAGACCCGGGACAGGGGTAGGTCACGAGCAGTACTTC. It translates to CASRPGTGVGHEQYF.

The V gene is TRBV28, the J gene TRBJ1-2, with no clear D. CDR3 length equals 13 residues. The V gene lost 4 bases and the J gene lost 6 bases, with 12 bases spanning the gap. Germline CDR1 reads MDHEN; CDR2 reads SYDVKM. CDR3: CASSSGNGHGYTF. CDR3 nucleotides: TGTGCCAGCAGTTCGGGGAACGGGCATGGCTACACCTTC.

The J gene is TRBJ1-1, the V gene TRBV24-1; 9 nucleotides align to TRBD1. Germline-derived CDR1 and CDR2 are KGHDR and SFDVKD. V lost 5 bases and J lost 4; bases outside the gene matches: 1. This CDR3 is built from 13 residues. The CDR3 DNA is TGTGCCACCAGTGGGACAGGGGCCACTGAAGCTTTCTTT. It is translated as CATSGTGATEAFF.

This rearrangement joins TRBV21-1 to TRBJ2-7; the table names TRBD1, a call not compared with the DNA. TRBV21-1 is labeled a pseudogene. This CDR3 has 13 residues. CDR3 in DNA: TGTGCCAGCAGCAAAGGGCCAGTCTACGAGCAGTACTTC. Protein product: CASSKGPVYEQYF.

A single count supports this clone. The chain employs TRBV11-3 and TRBJ2-1; 8 nucleotides match TRBD2. The CDR3 runs to 16 residues. V dropped 5 bases and J dropped 0; count of bases not matched to a gene: 6. Germline CDR1 is SGHNT and CDR2 is YENEEA. Written as DNA, the CDR3 is TGTGCCAGCAGCCTCCGGACTAGCTCCTCCTACAATGAGCAGTTCTTC. Encoded protein: CASSLRTSSSYNEQFF.

V and J are TRBV28 and TRBJ1-6; 10 bases are shared with TRBD1. Unmatched junction bases numbered 5, after V lost 6 bases and J lost 6 bases. Germline CDR1 MDHEN, CDR2 SYDVKM. This CDR3 is built from 15 residues. For the CDR3, the DNA is TGTGCCAGCAGGCCCCGGGACAGGGGTAATTCACCCCTCCACTTT. This codes for CASRPRDRGNSPLHF.

This chain uses TRBV19 with TRBJ1-2; D unclear. The CDR3 is 14 residues long. Germline CDR1 is LNHDA and CDR2 is SQIVND (reference sequence). Between the trimmed V and J ends, which lost 7 bases and 5 bases, there was a span of 17 bases. The CDR3 protein is CASNRAARGYGYTF. CDR3 bases: TGTGCCAGTAATCGTGCCGCCCGGGGTTATGGCTACACCTTC.

The chain has TRBV10-3 and TRBJ1-5; D not resolved. The CDR3 runs to 15 residues. The V gene lost 1 base and the J gene lost 6 bases, with 13 bases spanning the gap. Germline V gene lookup returns CDR1 ENHRY and CDR2 SYGVKD. In DNA, the CDR3 is TGTGCCATCAGTGAGTTCGAGGTGGTTACTCAGCCCCAGCATTTT. Protein product: CAISEFEVVTQPQHF.

J is TRBJ2-7 and V is TRBV7-8, with D possibly TRBD1 on 6 matching bases. Trimming left V 5 bases short and J 2 bases short, with 16 bases between. Germline lookup yields CDR1 SGHVS and CDR2 FQNEAQ. This CDR3 spans 15 amino acids. CDR3 nucleotides: TGTGCCAGCAGCCTGGGACCAGGGGACCCCTACGAGCAGTACTTC. Residues: CASSLGPGDPYEQYF.

V is TRBV2 and J is TRBJ2-1, with 10 bases lining up with TRBD2. Germline-derived CDR1 and CDR2 are SNHLY and FYNNEI. This CDR3 contains 14 residues. V shed 3 bases and J 6 bases; nucleotides not matched to a gene: 2. Here the CDR3 reads CASSERLAGNEQFF. DNA for the CDR3: TGTGCCAGCAGTGAGAGACTAGCGGGCAATGAGCAGTTCTTC.

The chain carries TRBV7-9 and TRBJ2-5; 8 bases map to TRBD1. V lost 3 bases and J lost 2; bases outside the gene matches: 2. CDR1 SEHNR and CDR2 FQNEAQ come from the germline V gene (reference sequence). The CDR3 sequence is 14 residues long. The CDR3 sequence: CASSFDRGQETQYF. DNA of the CDR3: TGTGCCAGCAGCTTCGACAGGGGTCAAGAGACCCAGTACTTC.

This clone was counted only a few times. The rearrangement links TRBV6-5 to TRBJ2-1, with D possibly TRBD2 on 5 matching bases. Germline CDR1 MNHEY, CDR2 SVGAGI. The CDR3 loop spans 15 amino acids. V dropped 6 bases and J dropped 0 bases, with 12 bases sitting between them. CDR3 nucleotide sequence: TGTGCCAGCAGGGGAGCTGGGGACTCCTACAATGAGCAGTTCTTC. Encoded protein: CASRGAGDSYNEQFF.

The rearrangement uses TRBV2 and TRBJ1-6; 7 bases are a match to TRBD1. The CDR3 runs 16 residues. V was pared by 7 bases and J by 8 bases, with 14 bases of the junction left unmatched. Germline lookup yields CDR1 SNHLY and CDR2 FYNNEI. The CDR3, as DNA: TGTGCCAGCAACCCAGAAAGGACAGGTTCGCATTCACCCCTCCACTTT. It translates to CASNPERTGSHSPLHF. The full variable domain, its missing parts supplied by reference TRBV2 and TRBJ1-6, is EPEVTQTPSHQVTQMGQEVILRCVPISNHLYFYWYRQILGQKVEFLVSFYNNEISEKSEIFDDQFSVERPDGSNFTLKIRSTKLEDSAMYFCASNPERTGSHSPLHFGNGTRLTVT.

The V and J genes are TRBV28 and TRBJ1-5, with unresolved D. CDR3 length: 15 residues. The germline gives CDR1 MDHEN, CDR2 SYDVKM. V was pared by 6 bases and J by 0 bases, with 12 bases between. CDR3 sequence: CASRLNILSNQPQHF. The CDR3 coding sequence is TGTGCCAGCAGGTTAAACATCCTTAGCAATCAGCCCCAGCATTTT.

The genes are TRBV9 and TRBJ2-3; TRBD2 aligns across 13 bases. This CDR3 has 17 amino acids. V was pared by 4 bases and J by 5 bases, with 10 bases of the junction left unmatched. CDR1 and CDR2 (germline): SGDLS, YYNGEE. The CDR3 is CASSISGLAGVQDTQYF. The CDR3 region has the DNA TGTGCCAGCAGCATCTCCGGACTAGCGGGAGTCCAAGATACGCAGTATTTT.

This chain connects TRBV28 to TRBJ1-5; D is unresolved. Germline V lookup: CDR1 MDHEN, CDR2 SYDVKM. With 2 bases removed from V and 12 bases from J, the gap between germline ends came to 11 bases. The CDR3 runs 12 residues. The CDR3 DNA follows: TGTGCCAGCAGTTTAGGGCAAAGGCACCAGCATTTT. Translating gives CASSLGQRHQHF.

This chain uses TRBV9 with TRBJ2-6; 8 bases match TRBD2. In germline, CDR1 is SGDLS, CDR2 YYNGEE. This CDR3 comprises 20 residues. V dropped 0 bases and J dropped 3; count of bases not matched to a gene: 14. This chain's CDR3 is CASSVDPGGQGLGGANVLTF. The CDR3 coding sequence is TGTGCCAGCAGCGTAGACCCGGGAGGGCAGGGTTTGGGTGGGGCCAACGTCCTGACTTTC.

A word on this clone: At one boundary the junction diverges from the germline segment, which might be a read error. V is TRBV6-1 and J is TRBJ1-1; D is perhaps TRBD1 (6 bases). From germline, CDR1 is MNHNS and CDR2 SASEGT. This CDR3 spans 16 amino acids. The CDR3 reads CASRDGTSFRDTEAFF. The CDR3 DNA reads as TGTGCCAGCCGTGACGGGACATCGTTCAGGGACACTGAAGCTTTCTTT.